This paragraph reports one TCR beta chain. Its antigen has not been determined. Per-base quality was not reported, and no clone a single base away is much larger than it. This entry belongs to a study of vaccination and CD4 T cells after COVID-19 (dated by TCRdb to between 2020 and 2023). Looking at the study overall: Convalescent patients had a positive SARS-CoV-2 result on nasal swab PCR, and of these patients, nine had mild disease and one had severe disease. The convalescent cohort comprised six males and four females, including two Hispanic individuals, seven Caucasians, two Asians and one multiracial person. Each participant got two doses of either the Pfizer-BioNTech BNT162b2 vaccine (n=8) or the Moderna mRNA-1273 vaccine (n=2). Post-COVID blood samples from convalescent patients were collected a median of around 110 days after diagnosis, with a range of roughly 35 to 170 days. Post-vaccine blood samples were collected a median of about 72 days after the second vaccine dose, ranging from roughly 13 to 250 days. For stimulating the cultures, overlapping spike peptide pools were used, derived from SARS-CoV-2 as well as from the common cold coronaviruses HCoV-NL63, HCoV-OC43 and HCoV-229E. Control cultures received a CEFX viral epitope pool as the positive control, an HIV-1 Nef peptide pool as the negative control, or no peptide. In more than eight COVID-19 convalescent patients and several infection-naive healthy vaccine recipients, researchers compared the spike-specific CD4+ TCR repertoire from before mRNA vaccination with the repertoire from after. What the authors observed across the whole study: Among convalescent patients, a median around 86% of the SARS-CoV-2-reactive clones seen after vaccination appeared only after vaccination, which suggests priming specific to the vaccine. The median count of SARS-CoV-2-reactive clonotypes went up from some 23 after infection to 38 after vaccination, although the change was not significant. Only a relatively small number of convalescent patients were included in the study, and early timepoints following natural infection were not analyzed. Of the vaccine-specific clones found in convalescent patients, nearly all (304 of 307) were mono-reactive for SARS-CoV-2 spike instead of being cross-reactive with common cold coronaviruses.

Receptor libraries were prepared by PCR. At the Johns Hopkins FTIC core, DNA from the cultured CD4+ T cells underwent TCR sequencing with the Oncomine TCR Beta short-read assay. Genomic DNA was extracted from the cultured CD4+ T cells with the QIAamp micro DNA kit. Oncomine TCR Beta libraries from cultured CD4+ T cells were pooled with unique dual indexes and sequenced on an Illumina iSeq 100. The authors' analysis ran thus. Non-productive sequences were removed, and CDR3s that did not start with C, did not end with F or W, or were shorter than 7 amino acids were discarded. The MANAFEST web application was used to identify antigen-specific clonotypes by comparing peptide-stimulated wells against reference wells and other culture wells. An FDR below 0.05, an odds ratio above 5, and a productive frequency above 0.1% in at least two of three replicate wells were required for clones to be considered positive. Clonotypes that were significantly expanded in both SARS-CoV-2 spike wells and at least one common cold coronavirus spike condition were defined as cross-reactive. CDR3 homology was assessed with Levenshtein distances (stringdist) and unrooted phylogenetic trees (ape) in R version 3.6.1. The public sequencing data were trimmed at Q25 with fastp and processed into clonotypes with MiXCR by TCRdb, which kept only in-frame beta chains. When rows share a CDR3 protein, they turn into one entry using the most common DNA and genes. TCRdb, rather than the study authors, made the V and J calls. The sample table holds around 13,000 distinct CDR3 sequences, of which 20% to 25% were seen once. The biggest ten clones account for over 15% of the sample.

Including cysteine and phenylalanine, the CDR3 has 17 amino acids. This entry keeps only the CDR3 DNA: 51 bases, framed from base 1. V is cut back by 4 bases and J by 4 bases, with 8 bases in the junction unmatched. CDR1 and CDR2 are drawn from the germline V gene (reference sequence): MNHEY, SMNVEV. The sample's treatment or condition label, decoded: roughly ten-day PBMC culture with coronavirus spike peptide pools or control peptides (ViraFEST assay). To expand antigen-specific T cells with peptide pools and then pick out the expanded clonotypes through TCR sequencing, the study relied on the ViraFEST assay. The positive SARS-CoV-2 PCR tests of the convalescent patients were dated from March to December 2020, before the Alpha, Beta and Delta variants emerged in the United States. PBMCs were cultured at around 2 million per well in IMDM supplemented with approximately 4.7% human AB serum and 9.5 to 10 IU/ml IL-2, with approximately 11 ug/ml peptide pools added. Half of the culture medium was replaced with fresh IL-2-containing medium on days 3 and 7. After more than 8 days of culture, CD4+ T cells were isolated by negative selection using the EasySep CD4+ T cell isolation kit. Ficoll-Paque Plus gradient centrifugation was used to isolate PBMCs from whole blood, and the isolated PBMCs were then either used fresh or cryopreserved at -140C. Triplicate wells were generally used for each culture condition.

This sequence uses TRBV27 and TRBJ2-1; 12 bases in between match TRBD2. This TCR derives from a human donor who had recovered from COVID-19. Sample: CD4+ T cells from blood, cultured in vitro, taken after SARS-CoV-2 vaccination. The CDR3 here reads CASSYTLGTSGYNEQFF. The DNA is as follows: TGTGCCAGCAGTTACACCCTAGGGACTAGCGGGTACAATGAGCAGTTCTTC.